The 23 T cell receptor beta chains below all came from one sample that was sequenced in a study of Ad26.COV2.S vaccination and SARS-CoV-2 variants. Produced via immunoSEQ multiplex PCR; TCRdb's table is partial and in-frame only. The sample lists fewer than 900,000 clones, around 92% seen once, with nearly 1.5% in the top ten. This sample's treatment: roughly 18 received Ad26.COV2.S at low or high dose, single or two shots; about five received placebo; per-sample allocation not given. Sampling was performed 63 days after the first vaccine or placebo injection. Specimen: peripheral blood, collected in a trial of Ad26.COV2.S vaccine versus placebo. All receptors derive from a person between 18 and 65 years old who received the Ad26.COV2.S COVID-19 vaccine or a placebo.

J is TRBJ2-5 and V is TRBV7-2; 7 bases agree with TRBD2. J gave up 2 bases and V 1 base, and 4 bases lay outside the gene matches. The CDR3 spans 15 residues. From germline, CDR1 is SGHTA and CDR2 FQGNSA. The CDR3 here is CASSLVVGGQETQYF. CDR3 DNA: TGTGCCAGCAGCTTAGTCGTGGGGGGGCAAGAGACCCAGTACTTC.

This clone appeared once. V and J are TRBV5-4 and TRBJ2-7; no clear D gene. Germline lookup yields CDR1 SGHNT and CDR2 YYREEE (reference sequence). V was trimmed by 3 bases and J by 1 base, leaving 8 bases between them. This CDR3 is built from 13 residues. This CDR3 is CASSSRISYEQYF. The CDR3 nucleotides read TGTGCCAGCAGCTCGCGGATATCCTACGAGCAGTACTTC.

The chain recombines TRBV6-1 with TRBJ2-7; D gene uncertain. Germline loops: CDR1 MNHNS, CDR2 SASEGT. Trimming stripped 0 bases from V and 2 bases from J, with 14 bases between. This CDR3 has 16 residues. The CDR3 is CASSEAGRKNPYEQYF. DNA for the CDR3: TGTGCCAGCAGTGAAGCGGGCCGGAAGAATCCCTACGAGCAGTACTTC.

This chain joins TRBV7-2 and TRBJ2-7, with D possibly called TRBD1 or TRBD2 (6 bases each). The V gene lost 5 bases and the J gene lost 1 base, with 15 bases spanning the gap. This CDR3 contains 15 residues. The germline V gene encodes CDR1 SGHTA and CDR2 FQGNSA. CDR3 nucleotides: TGTGCCAGCAGCCTACTCTGGGGGGCTTCCTACGAGCAGTACTTC. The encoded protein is CASSLLWGASYEQYF.

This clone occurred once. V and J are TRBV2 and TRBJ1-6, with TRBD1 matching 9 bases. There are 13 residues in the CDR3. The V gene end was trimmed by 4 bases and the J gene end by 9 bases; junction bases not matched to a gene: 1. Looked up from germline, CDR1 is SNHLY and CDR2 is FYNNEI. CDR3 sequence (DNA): TGTGCCAGCAGTGGACAGGGGGGTTCACCCCTCCACTTT. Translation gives CASSGQGGSPLHF.

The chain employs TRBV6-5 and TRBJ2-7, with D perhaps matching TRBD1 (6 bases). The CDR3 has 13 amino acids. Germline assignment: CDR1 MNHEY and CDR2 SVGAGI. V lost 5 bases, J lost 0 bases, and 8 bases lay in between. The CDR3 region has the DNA TGTGCCAGCAGTAGGGGGACCTCCTACGAGCAGTACTTC. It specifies CASSRGTSYEQYF.

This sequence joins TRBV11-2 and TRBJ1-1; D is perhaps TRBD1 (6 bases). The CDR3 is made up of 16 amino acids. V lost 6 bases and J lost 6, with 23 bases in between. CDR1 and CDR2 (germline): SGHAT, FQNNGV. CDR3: CASRPISGQFGSEAFF. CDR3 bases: TGTGCCAGCAGACCTATTAGCGGACAGTTTGGTTCTGAAGCTTTCTTT.

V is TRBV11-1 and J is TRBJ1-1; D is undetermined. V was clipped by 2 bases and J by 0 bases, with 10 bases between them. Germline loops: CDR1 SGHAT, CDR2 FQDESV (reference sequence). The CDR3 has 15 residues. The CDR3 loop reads CASSLSGLMNTEAFF. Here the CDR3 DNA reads TGTGCCAGCAGCTTATCTGGTCTCATGAACACTGAAGCTTTCTTT.

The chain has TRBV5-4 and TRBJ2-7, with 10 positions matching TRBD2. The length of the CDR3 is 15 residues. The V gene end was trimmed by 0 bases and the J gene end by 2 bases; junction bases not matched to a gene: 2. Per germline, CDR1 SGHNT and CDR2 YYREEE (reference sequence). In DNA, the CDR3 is TGTGCCAGCAGCTTGGGGACTAGCGGTACCTACGAGCAGTACTTC. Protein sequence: CASSLGTSGTYEQYF.

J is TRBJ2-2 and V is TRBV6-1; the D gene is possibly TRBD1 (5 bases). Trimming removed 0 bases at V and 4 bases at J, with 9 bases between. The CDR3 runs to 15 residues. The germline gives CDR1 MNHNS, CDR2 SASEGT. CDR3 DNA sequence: TGTGCCAGCAGTGAAGCGCAGGGTGCCACCGGGGAGCTGTTTTTT. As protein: CASSEAQGATGELFF.

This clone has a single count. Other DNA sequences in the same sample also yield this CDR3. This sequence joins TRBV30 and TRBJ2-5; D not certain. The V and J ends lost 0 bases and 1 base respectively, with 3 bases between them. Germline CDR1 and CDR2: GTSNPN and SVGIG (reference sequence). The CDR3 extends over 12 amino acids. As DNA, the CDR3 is TGTGCCTGGAGTGTACTCCAAGAGACCCAGTACTTC. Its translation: CAWSVLQETQYF.

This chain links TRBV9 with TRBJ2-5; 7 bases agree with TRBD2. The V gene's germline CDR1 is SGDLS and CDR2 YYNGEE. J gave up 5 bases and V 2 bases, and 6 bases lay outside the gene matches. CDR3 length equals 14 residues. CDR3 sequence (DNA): TGTGCCAGCAGCGTTGGACTAGTTGGTGAGACCCAGTACTTC. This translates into CASSVGLVGETQYF. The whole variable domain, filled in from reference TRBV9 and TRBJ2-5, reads DSGVTQTPKHLITATGQRVTLRCSPRSGDLSVYWYQQSLDQGLQFLIQYYNGEERAKGNILERFSAQQFPDLHSELNLSSLELGDSALYFCASSVGLVGETQYFGPGTRLLVL.

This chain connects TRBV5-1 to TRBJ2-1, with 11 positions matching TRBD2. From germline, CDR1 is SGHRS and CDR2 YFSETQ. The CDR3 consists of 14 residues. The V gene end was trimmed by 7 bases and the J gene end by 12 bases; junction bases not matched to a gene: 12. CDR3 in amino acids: CASRRSGGGIGQFF. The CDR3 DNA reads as TGCGCCAGCCGCCGTAGCGGGGGGGGCATCGGGCAGTTCTTC. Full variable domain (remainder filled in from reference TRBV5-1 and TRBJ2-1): KAGVTQTPRYLIKTRGQQVTLSCSPISGHRSVSWYQQTPGQGLQFLFEYFSETQRNKGNFPGRFSGRQFSNSRSEMNVSTLELGDSALYLCASRRSGGGIGQFFGPGTRLTVL.

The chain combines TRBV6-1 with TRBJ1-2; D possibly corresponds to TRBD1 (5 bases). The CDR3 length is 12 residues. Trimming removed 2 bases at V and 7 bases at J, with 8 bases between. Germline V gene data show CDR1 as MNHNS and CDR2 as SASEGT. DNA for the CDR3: TGTGCCAGCAGTGAAATGGGGGGTGGCTACACCTTC. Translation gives CASSEMGGGYTF.

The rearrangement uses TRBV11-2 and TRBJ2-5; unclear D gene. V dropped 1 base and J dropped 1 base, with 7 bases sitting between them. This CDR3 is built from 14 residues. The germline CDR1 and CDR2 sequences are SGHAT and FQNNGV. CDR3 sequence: CASSLVRTQETQYF. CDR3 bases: TGTGCCAGCAGCTTAGTGCGGACCCAAGAGACCCAGTACTTC.

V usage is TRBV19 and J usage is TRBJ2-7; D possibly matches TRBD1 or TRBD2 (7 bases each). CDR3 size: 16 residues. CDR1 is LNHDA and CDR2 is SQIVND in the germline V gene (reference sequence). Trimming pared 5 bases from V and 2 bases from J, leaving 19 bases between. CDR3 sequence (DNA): TGTGCCAGTAGTCCGCAGGGGGGGACCGCGCCCTACGAGCAGTACTTC. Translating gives CASSPQGGTAPYEQYF.

The CDR3 nucleotides read TGTGCCAGCAGTGAACAGGGGACAACTAATGAAAAACTGTTTTTT. Translated: CASSEQGTTNEKLFF. The chain couples TRBV2 to TRBJ1-4; TRBD1 might be the D (6 bases). Trimming shortened V by 2 bases and J by 0 bases, and 7 bases separated the two germline ends. The CDR3 sequence is 15 residues long. In germline, CDR1 is SNHLY, CDR2 FYNNEI.

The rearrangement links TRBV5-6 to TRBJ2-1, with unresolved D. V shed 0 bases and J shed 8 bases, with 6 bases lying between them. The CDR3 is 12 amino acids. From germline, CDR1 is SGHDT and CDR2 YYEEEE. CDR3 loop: CASSLAFHEQFF. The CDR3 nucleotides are TGTGCCAGCAGCTTGGCCTTCCATGAGCAGTTCTTC.

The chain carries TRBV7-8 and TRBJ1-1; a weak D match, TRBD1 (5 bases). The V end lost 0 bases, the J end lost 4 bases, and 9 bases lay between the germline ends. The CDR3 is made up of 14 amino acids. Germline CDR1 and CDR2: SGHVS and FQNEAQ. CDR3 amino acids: CASSLAGGGTEAFF. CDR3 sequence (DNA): TGTGCCAGCAGCTTAGCCGGGGGGGGCACTGAAGCTTTCTTT.

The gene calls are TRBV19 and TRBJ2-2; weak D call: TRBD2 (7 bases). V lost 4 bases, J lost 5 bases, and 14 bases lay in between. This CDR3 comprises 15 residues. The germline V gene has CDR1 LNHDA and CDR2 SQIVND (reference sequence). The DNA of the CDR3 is TGTGCCAGTAGTAGGGCGGGGGCCCTTACCGGGGAGCTGTTTTTT. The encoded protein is CASSRAGALTGELFF.

CDR3 in DNA: TGTGCCAGCAGCGACTCAGGGGAGACCCAGTACTTC. Translating it yields CASSDSGETQYF. The chain combines TRBV14 with TRBJ2-5; TRBD1 is a possible D gene (5 bases). Germline V gene data show CDR1 as SGHDN and CDR2 as FVKESK. The CDR3 is 12 residues long. The ends were cut back, 5 bases at V and 5 bases at J, with 9 bases in the middle.

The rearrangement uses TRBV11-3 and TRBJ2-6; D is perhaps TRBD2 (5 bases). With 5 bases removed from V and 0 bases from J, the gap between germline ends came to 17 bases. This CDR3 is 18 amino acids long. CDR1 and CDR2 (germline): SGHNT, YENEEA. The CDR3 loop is CASSPRGVTGSGANVLTF. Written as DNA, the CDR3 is TGTGCCAGCAGCCCTCGGGGAGTCACCGGCTCTGGGGCCAACGTCCTGACTTTC.

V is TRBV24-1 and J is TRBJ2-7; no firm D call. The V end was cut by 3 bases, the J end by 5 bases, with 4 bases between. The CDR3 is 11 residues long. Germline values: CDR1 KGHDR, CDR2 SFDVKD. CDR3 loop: CATSDLDEQYF. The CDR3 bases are TGTGCCACCAGTGATCTCGACGAGCAGTACTTC.